This T cell receptor beta chain was found in a study of blood T cell repertoires in COVID-19. The trim removed 1 base at V and 0 bases at J, leaving 3 bases unmatched. The CDR3 length is 15 residues. Germline V gene lookup returns CDR1 MGHRA and CDR2 YSYEKL. Per the original data handling: By means of reference gene primer amplification, nucleated cell counts were estimated. Sequencing was performed with immunoSEQ multiplex PCR; in TCRdb, only in-frame clones are kept and a portion is missing. V, J and clone size are taken as reported in that table, and D and trimming were inferred from the DNA itself. The data contain 25,000 to 35,000 clones, 77% of them singletons.

The TCR sequence derives from an older woman with active or convalescent COVID-19. The sequencing input was peripheral blood. This chain uses TRBV4-1 with TRBJ2-7; 7 nucleotides agree with TRBD2. For the CDR3, the DNA is TGCGCCAGCAGCCAAGTCGGGGGGAACTCCTACGAGCAGTACTTC. Translation: CASSQVGGNSYEQYF.